This section outlines one TCR beta chain sequence together with its context. The data stem from a study of blood T cell repertoires in COVID-19. Study information: COVID-19 samples collected from the United States, Italy and Spain covered acute and convalescent phases. T cells, B-cell-depleted T cells, or PBMCs supplied cDNA or gDNA.

Original handling: How many nucleated cells were present was estimated from reference gene primer amplification. Assay: immunoSEQ multiplex PCR; the TCRdb copy retains only in-frame clones and omits some. The V and J calls and clone size come from that table; D and trimming were worked out from the DNA. The sample has 150,000 to 200,000 clones, roughly 88% seen once. The V gene's germline CDR1 is SGHVS and CDR2 FNYEAQ. J gave up 5 bases and V 4 bases, and 5 bases lay outside the gene matches. The CDR3 is made up of 15 amino acids. This chain links TRBV7-6 with TRBJ2-1; 10 bases match TRBD1. The source is a man in his late teens or twenties with COVID-19, enrolled during active disease. Sample: peripheral blood. The CDR3 spells CASSWGQGNNNEQFF. The CDR3 DNA follows: TGTGCCAGCAGCTGGGGACAGGGGAATAACAATGAGCAGTTCTTC.